The 5 T cell receptor beta chains given below trace back to one sample, sequenced in a study of cytomegalovirus exposure and HLA in healthy donors. PCR employed 60 Vbeta and 13 Jbeta primers. Sequencing used immunoSEQ multiplex PCR; TCRdb keeps in-frame clones, though not all of them. The sample lists under 30,000 clones, approximately 75% seen once, with 4% to 5.5% in the top ten. Sequenced input: PBMCs. The receptors were sampled from a male donor in good health and CMV-seronegative.

CDR3 nucleotide sequence: TGCGCCAGCAGAAGGACAGCTACGATAGACTACGAGCAGTACTTC. Its translation: CASRRTATIDYEQYF. V gene TRBV10-1 combines with J gene TRBJ2-7; the D gene is possibly TRBD1 (6 bases). Trimming pared 6 bases from V and 3 bases from J, leaving 18 bases between. Germline V gene lookup returns CDR1 WNHNN and CDR2 SYGVQD (reference sequence). CDR3 length: 15 amino acids.

The rearrangement joins TRBV25-1 to TRBJ1-3, with 9 bases lining up with TRBD1. Germline loops: CDR1 MGHDK, CDR2 SYGVNS. Germline trimming cut 3 bases from V and 9 bases from J; bases unmatched to any gene: 12. The CDR3 has 16 amino acids. CDR3 coding DNA: TGTGCCAGCAGTGACCACGGGACAGGGACACGCCGCACCATATATTTT. As protein: CASSDHGTGTRRTIYF. Full variable domain (remainder filled in from reference TRBV25-1 and TRBJ1-3): EADIYQTPRYLVIGTGKKITLECSQTMGHDKMYWYQQDPGMELHLIHYSYGVNSTEKGDLSSESTVSRIRTEHFPLTLESARPSHTSQYLCASSDHGTGTRRTIYFGEGSWLTVV.

This clone was seen just once. The rearrangement joins TRBV30 to TRBJ2-1, with 11 bases aligning to TRBD2. Per germline, CDR1 GTSNPN and CDR2 SVGIG (reference sequence). J gave up 6 bases and V 4 bases, and 8 bases lay outside the gene matches. The CDR3 is 15 amino acids. CDR3 nucleotides: TGTGCCTGGACCTTCCCTAGCGGGGGGATCAATGAGCAGTTCTTC. Residues: CAWTFPSGGINEQFF.

The chain employs TRBV7-3 and TRBJ2-6; no reliable D call. The CDR3 spans 15 residues. CDR1 is SGHTA, CDR2 FQGTGA, per germline. The V end lost 5 bases, the J end lost 4 bases, and 12 bases lay between the germline ends. The CDR3 sequence: CASSRTQAGANVLTF. The DNA of the CDR3 is TGTGCCAGCAGCCGAACCCAGGCCGGGGCCAACGTCCTGACTTTC.

This clone was seen more than once but under ten times. This chain joins TRBV10-2 and TRBJ2-2; D not resolved. Germline values: CDR1 WSHSY, CDR2 SAAADI. The V end lost 5 bases, the J end lost 1 base, and 5 bases lay between the germline ends. This CDR3 is 13 amino acids long. This CDR3 reads CASSSMNTGELFF. The CDR3 DNA reads TGCGCCAGCAGTTCAATGAACACCGGGGAGCTGTTTTTT.